A single T cell receptor (beta chain) is shown here with its context. What it binds is unknown. The data originate from a study of T-cell reconstitution after alpha-beta-depleted transplantation in children. Unique molecular identifiers featured in how the TCRbeta library was prepared. MiXCR, run by TCRdb on the PCR reads, gives a single entry per CDR3 protein. The repertoire has roughly 52,000 distinct CDR3 sequences, 5.5% to 7.5% of them found once; the top ten carry around 30%. Germline-derived CDR1 and CDR2 are LNHDA and SQIVND (reference sequence). V trimming: 8 bases; J trimming: 2 bases; junction bases outside the gene matches: 10. This CDR3 contains 15 residues. Study-wide points: At around two months after transplant, the alpha-beta T cells were reportedly derived from several hundred expanded clones that came from non-depleted graft cells. A year post-transplant, T-cell counts and diversity derived mostly from newly produced T cells. Surviving recipient T cells and intrathymic progenitors accounted for some patients' high TCRbeta diversity at day 60.

J is TRBJ2-3 and V is TRBV19; 7 bases map to TRBD1. This TCR was sampled from a female patient between 2 and 15 years old who had a stem cell transplant for aplastic anemia, so the T cells may come from the graft donor. Sequencing used PBMCs, mostly from graft donor cells, obtained 60 days after TCRalphabeta/CD19-depleted stem cell transplant. CDR3 amino acids: CASRPRGLLTDTQYF. Here the CDR3 DNA reads TGTGCCAGTCGACCAAGGGGGCTCCTCACAGATACGCAGTATTTT.